The rows below give T cell receptor beta chains drawn from one sample of a study of cytomegalovirus exposure and HLA in healthy donors. Libraries were prepared by immunoSEQ multiplex PCR; TCRdb keeps only in-frame clonotypes and omits some of them. The sample holds around 180,000 clones, 70% to 85% seen once. Material for sequencing was PBMCs. These TCRs come from a woman in her 30s in good health and CMV-seropositive. CDR3s include the opening cysteine and the closing phenylalanine or tryptophan. The D gene is left open where the match is weak. Rows give clone size only sometimes, using once, few, many, or a class for an expanded clone.

>TRBJ2-7|-|TRBD1|TRBV18
CASSPRTGSKSSYEQYF
TGTGCCAGCTCACCTAGGACAGGGTCAAAGAGCTCCTACGAGCAGTACTTC
>TRBJ1-2|-|TRBD1|TRBV28
CASSLEVSGGPSNYGYTF
TGTGCCAGCAGTTTAGAGGTTTCAGGGGGCCCTTCTAACTATGGCTACACCTTC
>TRBJ2-7|once|-|TRBV11-3
CASSLDPPEQYF
TGTGCCAGCAGCTTAGATCCCCCAGAGCAGTACTTC
>TRBJ2-5|-|TRBD2|TRBV19
CASSLPGLVARETQYF
TGTGCCAGTAGTCTGCCGGGACTAGTAGCTCGAGAGACCCAGTACTTC
>TRBJ1-3|-|-|TRBV5-1
CASRRDLSSGNTIYF
TGCGCCAGCAGGCGGGACTTGAGTTCTGGAAACACCATATATTTT
>TRBJ2-7|-|TRBD2|TRBV5-4
CASSFTSGSFYEQYF
TGTGCCAGCAGCTTTACTAGCGGGAGTTTCTACGAGCAGTACTTC
>TRBJ1-1|few|-|TRBV6-6
CASSLFNTEAFF
TGTGCCAGCAGTTTATTTAACACTGAAGCTTTCTTT
>TRBJ1-4|-|-|TRBV5-1
CASTLTSTNEKLFF
TGCGCCAGCACCCTCACTTCAACTAATGAAAAACTGTTTTTT
>TRBJ2-1|-|TRBD2|TRBV6-4
CASSPLAGGREQFF
TGTGCCAGCAGTCCCCTAGCGGGAGGCAGGGAGCAGTTCTTC
>TRBJ2-5|-|TRBD2|TRBV10-3
CAISAGVSETQYF
TGTGCCATCTCTGCGGGAGTATCGGAGACCCAGTACTTC
>TRBJ2-7|-|-|TRBV5-1
CASSKDSYEQYF
TGCGCCAGCAGCAAGGACAGCTACGAGCAGTACTTC
>TRBJ2-7|-|-|TRBV5-1
CASRLSYQGYEQYF
TGCGCCAGCAGACTATCCTATCAGGGATACGAGCAGTACTTC
>TRBJ2-3|-|TRBD2|TRBV5-4
CASSLVLAGSRGTDTQYF
TGTGCCAGCAGCTTGGTCCTAGCGGGATCCAGAGGGACAGATACGCAGTATTTT
>TRBJ1-2|few|-|TRBV6-1
CASSISGTSNYGYTF
TGTGCCAGCAGTATTTCGGGGACTTCAAACTATGGCTACACCTTC
>TRBJ2-5|-|TRBD1|TRBV6-5
CASIPGQQNEETQYF
TGTGCCAGCATTCCGGGACAGCAAAACGAAGAGACCCAGTACTTC
>TRBJ2-3|-|TRBD2|TRBV10-1
CASSDPGLAGPRGSTDTQYF
TGCGCCAGCAGTGACCCGGGACTAGCGGGACCTAGAGGGAGCACAGATACGCAGTATTTT
>TRBJ1-3|-|TRBD1|TRBV6-5
CASTSTGVGNTIYF
TGTGCCAGCACGTCGACAGGGGTGGGAAACACCATATATTTT
>TRBJ1-1|-|-|TRBV28
CASSPPVGLQTEAFF
TGTGCCAGCAGTCCGCCAGTGGGGCTACAGACTGAAGCTTTCTTT
>TRBJ2-3|-|TRBD2|TRBV7-8
CASTAPARTSETTDTQYF
TGTGCCAGCACCGCTCCAGCTCGGACTAGCGAGACCACAGATACGCAGTATTTT
>TRBJ2-7|-|TRBD2|TRBV11-3
CASSSPTSGRWEQYF
TGTGCCAGCAGCTCCCCGACTAGCGGGAGGTGGGAGCAGTACTTC
>TRBJ2-4|-|TRBD2|TRBV7-2
CASSLAVGGRAKNIQYF
TGTGCCAGCAGCTTAGCGGTAGGCGGGAGGGCCAAAAACATTCAGTACTTC
>TRBJ1-4|once|-|TRBV18
CASSPEIQVNEKLFF
TGTGCCAGCTCACCAGAAATACAGGTTAATGAAAAACTGTTTTTT
>TRBJ1-5|-|TRBD1|TRBV6-1
CACSGTENQPQHF
TGTGCCTGCTCGGGGACAGAGAATCAGCCCCAGCATTTT
>TRBJ2-3|-|TRBD2|TRBV5-1
CASSLRNSGASTDTQYF
TGCGCCAGCAGCTTGCGAAATAGCGGGGCCAGCACAGATACGCAGTATTTT
>TRBJ1-5|-|-|TRBV6-1
CASSHSGYDQPQHF
TGTGCCAGCAGTCACTCAGGGTATGATCAGCCCCAGCATTTT
>TRBJ2-3|few|-|TRBV5-4
CASSLAIDTQYF
TGTGCCAGCAGCTTGGCAATAGATACGCAGTATTTT
>TRBJ2-7|once|TRBD1|TRBV2
CASSAWTGTEQYF
TGTGCCAGCAGTGCATGGACAGGGACCGAGCAGTACTTC
>TRBJ1-1|-|-|TRBV28
CAGRTLDRYTEAFF
TGTGCCGGTCGAACCTTAGACAGGTACACTGAAGCTTTCTTT
>TRBJ2-3|-|TRBD2|TRBV12-5
CASARGGVTDTQYF
TGTGCTAGTGCCCGCGGGGGGGTCACAGATACGCAGTATTTT
>TRBJ2-3|-|-|TRBV25-1
CASSEGSRTDTQYF
TGTGCCAGCAGTGAGGGCAGCCGCACAGATACGCAGTATTTT
>TRBJ2-1|-|TRBD2|TRBV5-1
CASSAVAGRPYNEQFF
TGCGCCAGCAGCGCAGTAGCGGGACGGCCCTACAATGAGCAGTTCTTC
>TRBJ1-2|-|-|TRBV11-2
CASSTDSHYGYTF
TGTGCCAGCAGCACTGACAGCCACTATGGCTACACCTTC
>TRBJ2-7|-|TRBD2|TRBV7-9
CASSLGELALSYEQYF
TGTGCCAGCAGCTTAGGTGAACTAGCGCTCTCCTACGAGCAGTACTTC
>TRBJ2-3|-|-|TRBV20-1
CSATIGDTQYF
TGCAGTGCTACGATCGGGGATACGCAGTATTTT
>TRBJ2-6|-|-|TRBV2
CASSGGAPSGANVLTF
TGTGCCAGTTCTGGGGGGGCCCCCTCTGGGGCCAACGTCCTGACTTTC
>TRBJ2-7|-|TRBD2|TRBV10-3
CAIRGLGSYEQYF
TGTGCCATCAGGGGACTAGGATCCTACGAGCAGTACTTC
>TRBJ1-2|-|TRBD1|TRBV6-4
CASSPGQGPYGYTF
TGTGCCAGCAGCCCAGGACAGGGGCCCTATGGCTACACCTTC
>TRBJ2-5|-|TRBD2|TRBV11-2
CASSILAGETRETQYF
TGTGCCAGCAGCATACTAGCGGGAGAGACCCGGGAGACCCAGTACTTC
>TRBJ1-5|-|-|TRBV7-8
CASSLALGVSNQPQHF
TGTGCCAGCAGCTTAGCGCTCGGGGTCTCCAATCAGCCCCAGCATTTT
>TRBJ2-3|few|-|TRBV5-1
CASSLALGGQNTDTQYF
TGCGCCAGCAGCTTGGCTTTAGGTGGGCAGAACACAGATACGCAGTATTTT
>TRBJ2-3|-|-|TRBV6-4
CASSEHPSYEGDTQYF
TGTGCCAGCAGTGAACACCCATCATATGAGGGAGATACGCAGTATTTT
>TRBJ1-2|-|-|TRBV5-6
CASSFDRKKTDYTF
TGTGCCAGCAGCTTCGACAGAAAGAAAACTGACTACACCTTC
>TRBJ2-3|-|TRBD2|TRBV6-5
CASSSAGGNTDTQYF
TGTGCCAGCAGTTCCGCGGGAGGCAACACAGATACGCAGTATTTT
>TRBJ2-7|-|-|TRBV11-3
CASSLDRGASGF
TGTGCCAGCAGCTTAGATCGCGGGGCCTCCGGCTTC
>TRBJ2-7|-|TRBD2|TRBV13
CASSPREGIYEQYF
TGTGCCAGCAGCCCCCGGGAGGGTATCTACGAGCAGTACTTC
>TRBJ1-4|-|-|TRBV6-5
CASSYGGRGDEKLFF
TGTGCCAGCAGTTACGGGGGGAGGGGGGATGAAAAACTGTTTTTT
>TRBJ1-5|-|-|TRBV7-9
CASSGDTGNTQPQHF
TGTGCCAGCAGTGGGGATACAGGGAATACCCAGCCCCAGCATTTT
>TRBJ2-7|-|-|TRBV7-9
CASRYDRDKIMGEQYF
TGTGCCAGCAGATATGACAGAGACAAGATAATGGGGGAGCAGTACTTC
>TRBJ2-7|-|TRBD1|TRBV11-3
CASSLVAGGNLAYEQYF
TGTGCCAGCAGCTTAGTTGCAGGGGGCAATTTGGCCTACGAGCAGTACTTC
>TRBJ2-7|-|TRBD1|TRBV6-1
CASSEPALTGGPYEQYF
TGTGCCAGCAGTGAACCGGCCCTGACAGGGGGCCCCTACGAGCAGTACTTC